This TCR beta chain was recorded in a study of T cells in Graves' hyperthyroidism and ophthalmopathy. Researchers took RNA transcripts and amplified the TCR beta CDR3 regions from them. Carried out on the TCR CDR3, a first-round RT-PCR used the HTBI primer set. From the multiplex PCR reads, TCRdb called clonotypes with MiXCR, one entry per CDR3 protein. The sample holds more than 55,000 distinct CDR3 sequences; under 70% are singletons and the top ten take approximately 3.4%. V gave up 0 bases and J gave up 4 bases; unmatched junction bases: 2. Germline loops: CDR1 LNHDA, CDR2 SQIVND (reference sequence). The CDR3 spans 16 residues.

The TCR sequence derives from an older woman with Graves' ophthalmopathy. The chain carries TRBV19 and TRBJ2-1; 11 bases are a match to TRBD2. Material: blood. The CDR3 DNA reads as TGTGCCAGTAGTATAGACCCTAGCGGGGGGTACAATGAGCAGTTCTTC. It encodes CASSIDPSGGYNEQFF.